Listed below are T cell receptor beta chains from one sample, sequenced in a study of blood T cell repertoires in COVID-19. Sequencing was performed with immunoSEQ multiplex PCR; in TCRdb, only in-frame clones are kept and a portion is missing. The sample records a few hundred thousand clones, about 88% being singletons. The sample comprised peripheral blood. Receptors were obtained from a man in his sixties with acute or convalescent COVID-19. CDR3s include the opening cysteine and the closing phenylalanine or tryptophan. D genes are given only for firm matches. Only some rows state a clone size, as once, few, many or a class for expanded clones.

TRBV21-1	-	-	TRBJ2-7	CASSKEVGQYF	TGTGCCAGCAGCAAAGAAGTCGGGCAGTACTTC
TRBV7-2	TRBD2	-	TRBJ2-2	CASSLGGLAGTGELFF	TGTGCCAGCAGCTTAGGGGGACTAGCGGGCACCGGGGAGCTGTTTTTT
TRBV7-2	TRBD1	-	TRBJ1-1	CASAPYRGGTEAFF	TGTGCCAGCGCCCCATACAGGGGTGGCACTGAAGCTTTCTTT
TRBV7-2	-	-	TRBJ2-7	CASSFRGRRSSYEQYF	TGTGCCAGCAGCTTCAGAGGACGGAGGAGCTCCTACGAGCAGTACTTC
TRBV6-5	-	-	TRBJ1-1	CASSSMRGRSTEAFF	TGTGCCAGCAGTAGTATGCGGGGGAGGAGTACTGAAGCTTTCTTT
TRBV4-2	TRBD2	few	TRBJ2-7	CASSQDRGGSYEQYF	TGTGCCAGCAGCCAAGATCGGGGGGGCTCCTACGAGCAGTACTTC
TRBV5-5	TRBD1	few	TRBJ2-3	CASSLAGGSADTQYF	TGTGCCAGCAGCTTGGCAGGGGGCTCTGCAGATACGCAGTATTTT
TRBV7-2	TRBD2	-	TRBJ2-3	CASSFDGGAGDTQYF	TGTGCCAGCAGCTTTGACGGGGGGGCCGGCGATACGCAGTATTTT
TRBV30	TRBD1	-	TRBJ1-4	CALYRGREKLFF	TGTGCCTTATACAGGGGGCGAGAAAAACTGTTTTTT
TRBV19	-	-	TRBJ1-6	CASSIDHGQNSPLHF	TGTGCCAGTAGTATAGATCATGGACAGAATTCACCCCTCCACTTT
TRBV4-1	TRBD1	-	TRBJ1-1	CASSQGGQGALYTEAFF	TGCGCCAGCAGCCAAGGGGGACAGGGGGCCCTCTACACTGAAGCTTTCTTT
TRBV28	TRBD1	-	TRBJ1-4	CASSRDREEKLFF	TGTGCCAGCAGTAGGGACAGGGAAGAAAAACTGTTTTTT
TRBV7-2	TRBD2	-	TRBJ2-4	CASSLSGGAQNIQYF	TGTGCCAGCAGCTTATCGGGGGGGGCCCAAAACATTCAGTACTTC
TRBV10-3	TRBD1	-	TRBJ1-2	CAISEGAGGLLRYGYTF	TGTGCCATCAGTGAAGGGGCAGGGGGCCTCCTAAGGTATGGCTACACCTTC
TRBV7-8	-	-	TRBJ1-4	CASSWGSGGEKLFF	TGTGCCAGCAGCTGGGGGTCGGGAGGAGAAAAACTGTTTTTT
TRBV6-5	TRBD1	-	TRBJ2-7	CASSPGTGRHEQYF	TGTGCCAGCAGTCCCGGGACAGGGCGCCACGAGCAGTACTTC
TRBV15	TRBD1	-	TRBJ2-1	CATSRAAGQGAIYNEQFF	TGTGCCACCAGCAGAGCCGCCGGACAGGGGGCGATCTACAATGAGCAGTTCTTC
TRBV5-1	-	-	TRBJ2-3	CASSPGGGGTDTQYF	TGCGCCAGCAGCCCCGGGGGAGGCGGCACAGATACGCAGTATTTT
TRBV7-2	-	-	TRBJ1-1	CASSPILDTEAFF	TGTGCCAGCAGCCCGATATTAGACACTGAAGCTTTCTTT
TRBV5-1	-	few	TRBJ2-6	CASSFQKSGANVLTF	TGCGCCAGCAGCTTCCAAAAATCTGGGGCCAACGTCCTGACTTTC
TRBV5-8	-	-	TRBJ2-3	CASSRPSGGRTDTQYF	TGTGCCAGCAGCCGACCTTCGGGGGGCAGAACAGATACGCAGTATTTT
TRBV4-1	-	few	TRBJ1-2	CASSQATGYGYTF	TGCGCCAGCAGCCAAGCAACAGGCTATGGCTACACCTTC
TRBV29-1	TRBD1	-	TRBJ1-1	CSVWTGGTEAFF	TGCAGCGTTTGGACAGGGGGGACTGAAGCTTTCTTT
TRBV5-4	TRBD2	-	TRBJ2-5	CASSSLAGRETQYF	TGTGCCAGCAGTTCCCTAGCGGGAAGGGAGACCCAGTACTTC
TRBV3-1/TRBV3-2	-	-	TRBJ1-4	CASSRRGANEKLFF	TGTGCCAGCAGCCGACGGGGGGCTAATGAAAAACTGTTTTTT
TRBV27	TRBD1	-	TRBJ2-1	CASSHRQGIYNEQFF	TGTGCCAGCAGTCACCGACAGGGGATCTACAATGAGCAGTTCTTC
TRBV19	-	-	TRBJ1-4	CASSIGDYNEKLFF	TGTGCCAGTAGCATCGGGGACTATAATGAAAAACTGTTTTTT
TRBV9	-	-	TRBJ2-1	CASSVRQENEQFF	TGTGCCAGCAGCGTTCGACAGGAAAATGAGCAGTTCTTC
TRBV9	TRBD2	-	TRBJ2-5	CASSETSGDPGTQYF	TGTGCCAGCAGCGAAACTAGCGGGGACCCGGGGACCCAGTACTTC
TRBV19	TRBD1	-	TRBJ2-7	CASSVGPWTGGPYEQYF	TGTGCCAGTAGCGTGGGCCCGTGGACAGGGGGCCCCTACGAGCAGTACTTC
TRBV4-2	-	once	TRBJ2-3	CASSTNRGAGTDTQYF	TGTGCCAGCAGTACTAACCGGGGGGCTGGCACAGATACGCAGTATTTT
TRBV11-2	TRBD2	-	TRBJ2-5	CASTTGGGSWETQYF	TGTGCCAGCACCACCGGGGGGGGGTCGTGGGAGACCCAGTACTTC
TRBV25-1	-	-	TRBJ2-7	CASSAPAGGLSEQYF	TGTGCCAGCAGCGCGCCGGCCGGCGGCCTCAGCGAGCAGTACTTC
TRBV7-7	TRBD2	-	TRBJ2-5	CASSSQTSGGGYQETQYF	TGTGCCAGCAGCTCACAGACTAGCGGGGGGGGGTACCAAGAGACCCAGTACTTC
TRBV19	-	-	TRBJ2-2	CASSSPGAMNTGELFF	TGTGCCAGTAGTAGTCCAGGGGCGATGAACACCGGGGAGCTGTTTTTT
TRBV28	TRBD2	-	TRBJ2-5	CASSPHMGGETQYF	TGTGCCAGCAGTCCTCACATGGGGGGGGAGACCCAGTACTTC
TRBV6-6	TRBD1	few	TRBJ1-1	CASSRDRGGTEAFF	TGTGCCAGCAGTCGGGACAGGGGTGGCACTGAAGCTTTCTTT
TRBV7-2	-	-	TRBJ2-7	CASSARREQNEQYF	TGTGCCAGCAGCGCCCGACGCGAACAGAACGAGCAGTACTTC
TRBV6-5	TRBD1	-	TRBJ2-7	CASTFRTGNEQYF	TGTGCCAGCACCTTCCGGACAGGGAACGAGCAGTACTTC
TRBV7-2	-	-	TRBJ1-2	CASSLPSREVGYTF	TGTGCCAGCAGCCTCCCCTCAAGGGAGGTCGGCTACACCTTC
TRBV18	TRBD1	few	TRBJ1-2	CASSPRDRGDYGYTF	TGTGCCAGCTCACCCCGGGACAGGGGGGACTATGGCTACACCTTC
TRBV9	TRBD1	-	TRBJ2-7	CASSVEQGVGPYEQYF	TGTGCCAGCAGCGTAGAACAGGGGGTCGGTCCTTACGAGCAGTACTTC
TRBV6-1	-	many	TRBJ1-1	CASSERWGAEAFF	TGTGCCAGCAGTGAACGGTGGGGGGCTGAAGCTTTCTTT
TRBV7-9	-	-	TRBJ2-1	CASSPTGDGQFF	TGTGCCAGCAGCCCGACAGGTGATGGGCAGTTCTTC
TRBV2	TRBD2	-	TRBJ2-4	CASSETVAGGTGIQYF	TGTGCCAGCAGTGAAACGGTAGCGGGAGGAACTGGCATTCAGTACTTC
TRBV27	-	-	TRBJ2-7	CASSLGLPYEQYF	TGTGCCAGCAGTTTAGGACTACCCTACGAGCAGTACTTC
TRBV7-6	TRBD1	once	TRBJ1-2	CASSLATTGEGGYTF	TGTGCCAGCAGCTTAGCAACGACAGGGGAGGGTGGCTACACCTTC
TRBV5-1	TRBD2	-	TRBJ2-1	CASTSGISYNEQFF	TGCGCCAGCACTAGCGGTATCTCCTACAATGAGCAGTTCTTC
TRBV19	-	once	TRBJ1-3	CASSTSPGSAGNTIYF	TGTGCCAGTAGTACCTCCCCAGGGTCGGCGGGAAACACCATATATTTT
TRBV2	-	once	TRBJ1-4	CASRGGDTSRATNEKLFF	TGTGCCAGCAGGGGAGGGGACACCTCTCGGGCAACTAATGAAAAACTGTTTTTT
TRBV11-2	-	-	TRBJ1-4	CASSLLQGPATNEKLFF	TGTGCCAGCAGCTTACTCCAGGGGCCGGCGACTAATGAAAAACTGTTTTTT
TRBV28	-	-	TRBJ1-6	CASSLLSGGYNSPLHF	TGTGCCAGCAGTTTATTGTCGGGGGGCTATAATTCACCCCTCCACTTT
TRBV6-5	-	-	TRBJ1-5	CASSSDRNSNQPQHF	TGTGCCAGCAGCTCGGACAGAAATAGCAATCAGCCCCAGCATTTT